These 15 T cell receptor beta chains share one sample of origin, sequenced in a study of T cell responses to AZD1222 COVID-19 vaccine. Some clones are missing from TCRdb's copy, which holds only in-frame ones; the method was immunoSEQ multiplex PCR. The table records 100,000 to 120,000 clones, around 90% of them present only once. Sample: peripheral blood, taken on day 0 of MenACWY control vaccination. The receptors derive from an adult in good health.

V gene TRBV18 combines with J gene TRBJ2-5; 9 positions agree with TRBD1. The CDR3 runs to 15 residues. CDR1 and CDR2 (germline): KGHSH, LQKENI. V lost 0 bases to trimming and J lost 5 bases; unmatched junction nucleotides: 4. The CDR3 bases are TGTGCCAGCTCACCACCGGCACAGGGGGCCGAGACCCAGTACTTC. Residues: CASSPPAQGAETQYF.

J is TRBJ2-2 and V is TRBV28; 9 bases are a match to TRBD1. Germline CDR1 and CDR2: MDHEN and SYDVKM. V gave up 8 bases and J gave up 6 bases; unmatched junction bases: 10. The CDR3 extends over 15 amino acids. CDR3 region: CASEEGQGSPGELFF. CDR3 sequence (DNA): TGTGCCAGCGAGGAAGGACAGGGGTCTCCCGGGGAGCTGTTTTTT.

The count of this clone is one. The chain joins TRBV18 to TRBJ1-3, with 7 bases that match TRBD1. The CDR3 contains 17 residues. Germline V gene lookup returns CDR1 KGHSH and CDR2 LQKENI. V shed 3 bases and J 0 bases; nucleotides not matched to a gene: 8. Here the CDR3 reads CASSPRTGLDSGNTIYF. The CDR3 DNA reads TGTGCCAGCTCACCTAGGACAGGACTTGACTCTGGAAACACCATATATTTT.

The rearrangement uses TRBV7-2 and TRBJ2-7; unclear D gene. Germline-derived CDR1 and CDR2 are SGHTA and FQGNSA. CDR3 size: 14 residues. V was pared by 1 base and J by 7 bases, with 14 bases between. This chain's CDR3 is CASSLVPATDEQYF. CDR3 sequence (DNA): TGTGCCAGCAGCTTAGTCCCAGCTACTGATGAGCAGTACTTC.

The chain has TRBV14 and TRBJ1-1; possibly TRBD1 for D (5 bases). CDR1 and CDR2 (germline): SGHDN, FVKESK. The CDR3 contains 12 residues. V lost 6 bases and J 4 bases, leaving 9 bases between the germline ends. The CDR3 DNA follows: TGTGCCAGCAGTCCACAGGTCACTGAAGCTTTCTTT. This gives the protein CASSPQVTEAFF.

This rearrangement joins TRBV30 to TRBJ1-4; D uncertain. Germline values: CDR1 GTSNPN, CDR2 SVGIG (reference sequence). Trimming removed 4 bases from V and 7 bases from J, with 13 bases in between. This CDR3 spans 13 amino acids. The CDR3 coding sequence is TGTGCCTGGAACCGGGAAGTAGCTGAAAAACTGTTTTTT. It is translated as CAWNREVAEKLFF.

The CDR3, as DNA: TGCGCCAGCAGCCAAGTCTTAACAGGGGGGGTCTACGAGCAGTACTTC. This translates into CASSQVLTGGVYEQYF. The chain links TRBV4-1 to TRBJ2-7; tentative D call: TRBD1 (8 bases). The CDR3 runs 16 residues. Trimming left V 1 base short and J 3 bases short, with 16 bases between. CDR1 is MGHRA and CDR2 is YSYEKL in the germline V gene.

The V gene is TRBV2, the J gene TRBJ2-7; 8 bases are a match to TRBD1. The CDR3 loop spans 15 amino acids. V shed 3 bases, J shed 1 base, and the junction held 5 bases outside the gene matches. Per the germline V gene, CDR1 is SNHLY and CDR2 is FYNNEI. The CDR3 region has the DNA TGTGCCAGCAGTGACCAGGGGGCGAATTCCTACGAGCAGTACTTC. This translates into CASSDQGANSYEQYF.

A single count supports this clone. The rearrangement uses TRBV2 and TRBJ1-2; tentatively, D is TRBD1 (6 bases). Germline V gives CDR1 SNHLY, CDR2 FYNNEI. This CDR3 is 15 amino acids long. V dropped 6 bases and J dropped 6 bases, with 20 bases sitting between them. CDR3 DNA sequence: TGTGCCAGCAGCGAATCCCCGGGGGCGGGGGATGGCTACACCTTC. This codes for CASSESPGAGDGYTF.

DNA for the CDR3: TGTGCCATCAGAGTTTCTACAGATACGCAGTATTTT. The encoded protein is CAIRVSTDTQYF. The V and J genes are TRBV10-3 and TRBJ2-3; D ambiguous. Germline-derived CDR1 and CDR2 are ENHRY and SYGVKD. This CDR3 comprises 12 residues. V lost 6 bases and J lost 3, with 7 bases in between.

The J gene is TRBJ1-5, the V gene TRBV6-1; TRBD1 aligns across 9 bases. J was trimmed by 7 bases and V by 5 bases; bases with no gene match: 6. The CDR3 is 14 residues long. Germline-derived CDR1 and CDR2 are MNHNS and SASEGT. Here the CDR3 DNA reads TGTGCCAGCAGTTCAATACAGGGGGCCCAGCCCCAGCATTTT. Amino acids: CASSSIQGAQPQHF.

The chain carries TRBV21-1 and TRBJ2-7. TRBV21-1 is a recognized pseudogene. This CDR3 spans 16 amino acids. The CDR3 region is CASSKKESGSSYEQYF. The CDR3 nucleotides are TGTGCCAGCAGCAAAAAAGAGTCAGGGAGCTCCTACGAGCAGTACTTC.

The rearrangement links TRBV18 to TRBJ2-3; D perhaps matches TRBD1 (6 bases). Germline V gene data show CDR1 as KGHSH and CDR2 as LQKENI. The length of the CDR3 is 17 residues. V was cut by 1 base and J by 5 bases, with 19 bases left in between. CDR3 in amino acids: CASSPRPKTGGLDTQYF. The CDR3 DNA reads TGTGCCAGCTCACCACGCCCTAAGACAGGCGGATTAGATACGCAGTATTTT.

The CDR3 DNA reads as TGTGCCAGTAGTATAGGCAGACAGGCGATTAATGAAAAACTGTTTTTT. Amino acid sequence: CASSIGRQAINEKLFF. The chain is built from TRBV19 and TRBJ1-4, with a tentative D call TRBD1 (6 bases). The CDR3 is 16 amino acids. Trimming stripped 1 base from V and 4 bases from J, with 13 bases between. Germline lookup yields CDR1 LNHDA and CDR2 SQIVND (reference sequence).

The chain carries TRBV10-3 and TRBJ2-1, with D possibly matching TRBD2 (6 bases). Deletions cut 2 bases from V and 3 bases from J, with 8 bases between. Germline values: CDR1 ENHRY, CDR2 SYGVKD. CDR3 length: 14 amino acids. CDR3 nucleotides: TGTGCCATCAGTGAGGGCGGGGACTACAATGAGCAGTTCTTC. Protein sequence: CAISEGGDYNEQFF.